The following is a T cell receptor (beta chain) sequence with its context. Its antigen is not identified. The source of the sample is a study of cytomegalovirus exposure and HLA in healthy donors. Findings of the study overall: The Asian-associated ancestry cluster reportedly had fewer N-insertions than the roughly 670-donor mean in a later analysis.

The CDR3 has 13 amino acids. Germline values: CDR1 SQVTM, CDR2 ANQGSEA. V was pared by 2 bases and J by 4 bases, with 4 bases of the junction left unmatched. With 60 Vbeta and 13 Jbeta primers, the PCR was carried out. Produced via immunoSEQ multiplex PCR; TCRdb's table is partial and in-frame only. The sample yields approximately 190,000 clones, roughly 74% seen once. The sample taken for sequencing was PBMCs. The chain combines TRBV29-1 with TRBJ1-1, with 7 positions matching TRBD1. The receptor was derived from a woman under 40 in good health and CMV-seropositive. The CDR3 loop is CSVESPGGTEAFF. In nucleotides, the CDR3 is TGCAGCGTTGAATCCCCAGGGGGCACTGAAGCTTTCTTT.